This TCR beta chain originates from a study of T-cell reconstitution after alpha-beta-depleted transplantation in children. This clonotype showed up many times. This CDR3 spans 13 amino acids. The V gene lost 9 bases and the J gene lost 10 bases, with 20 bases spanning the gap. CDR1 is SGHRS and CDR2 is YFSETQ in the germline V gene. Unique molecular identifiers were incorporated during preparation of the TCRbeta library. One entry per CDR3 protein results from TCRdb running MiXCR on the PCR reads. The sample includes a few hundred thousand distinct CDR3 sequences, 9.7% seen only once; the top ten take 5.1%.

V and J are TRBV5-1 and TRBJ2-1; possibly TRBD2 for D (5 bases). The sample consisted of PBMCs from the stem cell graft donor, taken from the stem cell graft. This receptor was obtained from a human donor who donated a stem cell graft to a child with SCID. DNA for the CDR3: TGCGCCAAGTCGCCGGGGTGCAGCATGGAGCAGTTCTTC. Amino acid sequence: CAKSPGCSMEQFF.